Sequencing of this T cell receptor (beta chain) was carried out in a study of T cells after yellow fever vaccination. Study-wide context: Low-cell-number fractions were prepared with SMART-Seq v4 Ultra Low Input.

With respect to this clonotype: Its antigen is unknown.

Overall study results and limits: Booster samples showed a return of most primary-vaccination clones (roughly 96% CD4, 88% CD8).

5'RACE template switching added a universal primer site and UMIs to TCR cDNA. TCRdb redid the calling of the 5' RACE reads with MiXCR, one entry per CDR3 protein. In the table there are over 250,000 distinct CDR3 sequences, about 5.2% of which are singletons. The sequencing used CD4+ T cells sorted from PBMCs, collected on the day of the yellow fever booster vaccination. The TCR sequence derives from a young man who received the YFV17D yellow fever vaccine.

Here the CDR3 DNA reads TGTGCCAGCTGCGTGGGGCGGGGGGGCTACAATGAGCAGTTCTTC. Its translation is CASCVGRGGYNEQFF. This chain uses TRBV7-2 with TRBJ2-1; 9 bases match TRBD2. The CDR3 consists of 15 residues. The V gene's germline CDR1 is SGHTA and CDR2 FQGNSA. Trimming cost V 8 bases and J 3 bases; bases outside gene matches: 8.